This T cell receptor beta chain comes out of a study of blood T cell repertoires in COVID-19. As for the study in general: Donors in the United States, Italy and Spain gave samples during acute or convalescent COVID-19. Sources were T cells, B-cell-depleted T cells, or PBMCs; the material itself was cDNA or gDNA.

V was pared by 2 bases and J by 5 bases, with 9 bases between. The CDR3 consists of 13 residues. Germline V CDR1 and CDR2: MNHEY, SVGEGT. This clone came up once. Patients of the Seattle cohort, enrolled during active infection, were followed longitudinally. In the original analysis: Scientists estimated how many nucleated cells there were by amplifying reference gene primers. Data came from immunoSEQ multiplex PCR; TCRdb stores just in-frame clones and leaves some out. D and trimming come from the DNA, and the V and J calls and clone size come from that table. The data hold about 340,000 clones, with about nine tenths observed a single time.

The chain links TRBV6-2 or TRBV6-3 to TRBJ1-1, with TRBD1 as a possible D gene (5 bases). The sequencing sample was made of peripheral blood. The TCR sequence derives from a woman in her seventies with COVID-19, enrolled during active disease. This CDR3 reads CASSYQGYTEAFF. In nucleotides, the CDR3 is TGTGCCAGCAGTTACCAGGGTTATACTGAAGCTTTCTTT.